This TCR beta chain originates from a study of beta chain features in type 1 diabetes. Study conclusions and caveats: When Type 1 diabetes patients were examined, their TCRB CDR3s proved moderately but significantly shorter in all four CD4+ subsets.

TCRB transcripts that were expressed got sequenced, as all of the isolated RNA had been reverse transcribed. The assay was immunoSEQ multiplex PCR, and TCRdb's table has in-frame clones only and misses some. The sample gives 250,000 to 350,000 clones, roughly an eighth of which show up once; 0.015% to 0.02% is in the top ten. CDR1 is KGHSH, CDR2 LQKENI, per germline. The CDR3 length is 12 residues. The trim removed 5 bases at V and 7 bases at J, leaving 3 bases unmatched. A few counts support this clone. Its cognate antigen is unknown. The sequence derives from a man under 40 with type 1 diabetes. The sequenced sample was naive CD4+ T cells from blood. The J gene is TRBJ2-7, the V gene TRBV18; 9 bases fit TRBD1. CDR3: CASSSGQGEQYF. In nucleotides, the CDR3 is TGTGCCAGCTCATCGGGACAGGGAGAGCAGTACTTC.